This entry lists 23 T cell receptor beta chains sequenced from one sample in a study of metastatic and nonmetastatic thyroid tumors. TCRdb re-clonotyped the PCR reads via MiXCR. The sample records approximately 8,000 clones, around 26% being singletons. No patient received treatment before thyroid surgery. Sequencing was performed on tumor tissue. The receptors come from a male donor with papillary thyroid cancer or a benign thyroid nodule (not recorded which). Some clones in this sample may be carry-over from other donors' samples.

This clone was seen a few times. The CDR3 nucleotides read TGTGCCAGCAGTTCCCCGGGGTTCCCGCAGTATTTT. It is translated as CASSSPGFPQYF. V is TRBV28 and J is TRBJ2-3, with D tentatively TRBD2 (5 bases). Deletions cut 4 bases from V and 10 bases from J, with 12 bases between. This CDR3 has 12 residues. The germline V gene has CDR1 MDHEN and CDR2 SYDVKM.

This clone was picked up many times. This chain links TRBV18 with TRBJ2-2; D perhaps matches TRBD2 (5 bases). CDR3 length equals 14 residues. The germline CDR1 and CDR2 sequences are KGHSH and LQKENI. Trimming took off 7 bases at V and 2 bases at J, with 11 bases between the two ends. Here the CDR3 reads CASLASSNTGELFF. CDR3 nucleotide sequence: TGTGCCAGCTTGGCTAGCTCCAACACCGGGGAGCTGTTTTTT.

By sample share, this clone is medium-sized. V usage is TRBV7-2 and J usage is TRBJ1-6; 7 bases map to TRBD1. This CDR3 region has 14 residues. The ends lost 5 bases at V and 9 bases at J; junction bases unmatched: 7. Germline V CDR1 and CDR2: SGHTA, FQGNSA. The DNA of the CDR3 is TGTGCCAGCAGCATCCAACAGGGGAGTTCACCCCTCCACTTT. This translates into CASSIQQGSSPLHF.

This clone was seen only a few times. V and J are TRBV12-3 or TRBV12-4 and TRBJ2-2, with D possibly being TRBD1 (5 bases). There are 13 residues in the CDR3. V was shortened by 6 bases and J by 7 bases, with 12 bases between the two germline ends. CDR3 nucleotide sequence: TGTGCCAGCAGCCAAGGGGTTATCGGGGAGCTGTTTTTT. This translates into CASSQGVIGELFF.

This CDR3 is CASSLGPRGEKLFF. The DNA of the CDR3 is TGTGCCAGCAGCCTGGGCCCGCGCGGTGAAAAACTGTTTTTT. This rearrangement joins TRBV13 to TRBJ1-4; D remains unclear. CDR1 PRHDT and CDR2 FYEKMQ come from the germline V gene (reference sequence). CDR3 size: 14 residues. The V end lost 5 bases, the J end lost 7 bases, and 14 bases lay between the germline ends. The full variable domain, its missing parts supplied by reference TRBV13 and TRBJ1-4, is AAGVIQSPRHLIKEKRETATLKCYPIPRHDTVYWYQQGPGQDPQFLISFYEKMQSDKGSIPDRFSAQQFSDYHSELNMSSLELGDSALYFCASSLGPRGEKLFFGSGTQLSVL.

The chain is built from TRBV6-1 and TRBJ1-5; possible D gene TRBD1, 6 bases. This CDR3 is built from 14 residues. Germline CDR1 is MNHNS and CDR2 is SASEGT. The V and J ends lost 2 bases and 5 bases respectively, with 10 bases between them. The CDR3 nucleotides are TGTGCCAGCAGTGAATGGGACATAGATCAGCCCCAGCATTTT. Protein sequence: CASSEWDIDQPQHF.

This clone appeared many times. The chain links TRBV20-1 to TRBJ2-2, with D perhaps assigned TRBD1 or TRBD2 (5 bases each). V was cut by 2 bases and J by 1 base, with 11 bases left in between. Per germline, CDR1 DFQATT and CDR2 SNEGSKA (reference sequence). This CDR3 is 15 amino acids long. The CDR3 is CSARNSGLNTGELFF. The CDR3 region has the DNA TGCAGTGCTAGAAATTCGGGGCTGAACACCGGGGAGCTGTTTTTT.

CDR3 loop: CASGWDGYTF. CDR3 nucleotides: TGTGCCAGCGGGTGGGATGGCTACACCTTC. The rearrangement uses TRBV28 and TRBJ1-2, with D uncertain. CDR1 is MDHEN and CDR2 is SYDVKM in the germline V gene. The V end was cut by 8 bases, the J end by 6 bases, with 7 bases between. The CDR3 is 10 residues long.

This clone was seen more than once but under ten times. The chain recombines TRBV19 with TRBJ1-1; weak D call: TRBD1 (6 bases). Between the trimmed V and J ends, which lost 2 bases and 8 bases, there was a span of 15 bases. This CDR3 is 14 amino acids long. Looked up from germline, CDR1 is LNHDA and CDR2 is SQIVND (reference sequence). This chain's CDR3 is CASSITGTPGEAFF. The CDR3 DNA follows: TGTGCCAGTAGTATAACCGGGACACCTGGAGAAGCTTTCTTT.

The genes are TRBV30 and TRBJ2-3; D gene ambiguous. The CDR3 runs 13 residues. The V end lost 0 bases, the J end lost 2 bases, and 6 bases lay between the germline ends. CDR1 GTSNPN and CDR2 SVGIG come from the germline V gene (reference sequence). The CDR3 loop reads CAWSVTNTDTQYF. CDR3 in DNA: TGTGCCTGGAGTGTGACAAACACAGATACGCAGTATTTT. The variable domain in full, completed from reference TRBV30 and TRBJ2-3, reads SQTIHQWPATLVQPVGSPLSLECTVEGTSNPNLYWYRQAAGRGLQLLFYSVGIGQISSEVPQNLSASRPQDRQFILSSKKLLLSDSGFYLCAWSVTNTDTQYFGPGTRLTVL.

The genes are TRBV10-2 and TRBJ1-5; D remains ambiguous. CDR1 is WSHSY, CDR2 SAAADI, per germline. V was cut by 4 bases and J by 7 bases, with 11 bases left in between. The CDR3 is made up of 13 amino acids. CDR3 DNA sequence: TGCGCCAGCAGTGCACTCGGAGGGCAGCCCCAGCATTTT. Its protein is CASSALGGQPQHF.

By sample share, this clone is medium-sized. This chain links TRBV27 with TRBJ2-5, with 12 positions matching TRBD1. The CDR3 has 16 residues. Per the germline V gene, CDR1 is MNHEY and CDR2 is SMNVEV (reference sequence). V shed 3 bases and J 9 bases; nucleotides not matched to a gene: 11. The CDR3 spells CASSFGTGGLGAPQYF. The CDR3 bases are TGTGCCAGCAGTTTCGGGACAGGGGGCCTAGGAGCGCCCCAGTACTTC.

This clone was detected only a few times. The J gene is TRBJ1-1, the V gene TRBV6-1, with TRBD1 as a possible D gene (5 bases). The CDR3 extends over 13 amino acids. Trimming took 7 bases from V and 4 from J, leaving 13 bases between them. Germline CDR1 is MNHNS and CDR2 is SASEGT. DNA for the CDR3: TGTGCCAGCAAGCAGGGCCGTGGCACTGAAGCTTTCTTT. It is translated as CASKQGRGTEAFF.

The chain combines TRBV7-3 with TRBJ2-5; possible D gene TRBD2, 5 bases. CDR1 and CDR2 from the germline V gene are SGHTA and FQGTGA. The CDR3 is made up of 15 amino acids. V was trimmed by 5 bases and J by 5 bases, leaving 18 bases between them. CDR3 coding DNA: TGTGCCAGCAGCCACCTCGGTGGGAGAGGCGAGACCCAGTACTTC. Amino acids: CASSHLGGRGETQYF.

The chain employs TRBV12-5 and TRBJ2-7; 11 bases align to TRBD1. The junction had 1 base not matched to a gene; V was cut back by 1 base and J by 5 bases. Germline loops: CDR1 LGHNT, CDR2 FRNRAP. The CDR3 extends over 14 amino acids. The CDR3 sequence: CASGLGTGGDEQYF. CDR3 nucleotides: TGTGCTAGTGGTTTGGGGACAGGGGGCGACGAGCAGTACTTC.

The chain couples TRBV6-2 or TRBV6-3 to TRBJ1-1; D is unresolved. V was trimmed by 10 bases and J by 2 bases, leaving 17 bases between them. Germline V lookup: CDR1 MNHEY, CDR2 SVGEGT. The CDR3 consists of 14 residues. The CDR3 region has the DNA TGTGCCATCAGATACTCACTCAATAACACTGAAGCTTTCTTT. This encodes CAIRYSLNNTEAFF.

The rearrangement joins TRBV30 to TRBJ2-2; D gene uncertain. V shed 2 bases and J shed 5 bases, with 6 bases lying between them. Germline CDR1 and CDR2: GTSNPN and SVGIG (reference sequence). CDR3 length: 12 amino acids. The CDR3 reads CAWSRVTGELFF. The CDR3, as DNA: TGTGCCTGGAGTCGGGTGACCGGGGAGCTGTTTTTT.

This clone turned up a few times. One base away lies a much larger clone, so this may be a sequencing read error. This rearrangement joins TRBV5-6 to TRBJ2-3; D ambiguous. The CDR3 covers 16 residues. Between the trimmed V and J ends, which lost 0 bases and 0 bases, there was a span of 11 bases. The germline CDR1 and CDR2 sequences are SGHDT and YYEEEE. The CDR3 DNA reads TGTGCCAGCAGCTTGGTCTTGGGCAGTAGCACAGATACGCAGTATTTT. It translates to CASSLVLGSSTDTQYF.

This chain connects TRBV6-1 to TRBJ1-5; D perhaps matches TRBD1 (5 bases). Deletions cut 2 bases from V and 6 bases from J, with 11 bases between. The CDR3 is 14 residues long. CDR1 and CDR2 (germline): MNHNS, SASEGT. The CDR3 region has the DNA TGTGCCAGCAGTGAACTCCCAGGGATTCAGCCCCAGCATTTT. Its translation is CASSELPGIQPQHF.

The chain joins TRBV6-1 to TRBJ2-1; 7 bases map to TRBD2. This CDR3 comprises 15 residues. V trimming: 7 bases; J trimming: 9 bases; junction bases outside the gene matches: 15. CDR1 is MNHNS, CDR2 SASEGT, per germline. The CDR3, as DNA: TGTGCCAGCACAAATAGAGGGAGGGCCATAAGTGAGCAGTTCTTC. Translated, it gives CASTNRGRAISEQFF.

This chain connects TRBV6-5 to TRBJ1-6; D uncertain. V was pared by 0 bases and J by 0 bases, with 12 bases between. Germline-derived CDR1 and CDR2 are MNHEY and SVGAGI. The CDR3 consists of 18 residues. In nucleotides, the CDR3 is TGTGCCAGCAGTTACTCGGCCCGCCGGAGCTCCTATAATTCACCCCTCCACTTT. Translation gives CASSYSARRSSYNSPLHF.

The chain joins TRBV27 to TRBJ1-6, with 7 nucleotides matching TRBD1. V was clipped by 5 bases and J by 2 bases; unmatched bases: 9. The CDR3 consists of 17 residues. CDR1 is MNHEY, CDR2 SMNVEV, per germline (reference sequence). This chain's CDR3 is CASSRAGQMTYNSPLHF. CDR3 nucleotide sequence: TGTGCCAGCAGTCGAGCGGGACAGATGACCTATAATTCACCCCTCCACTTT.

The chain couples TRBV30 to TRBJ1-2, with 7 positions matching TRBD1. The length of the CDR3 is 12 residues. The germline CDR1 and CDR2 sequences are GTSNPN and SVGIG (reference sequence). CDR3 DNA sequence: TGTGCTAACGAGGAGGGAGGGGGCGCCTACACCTTC. Protein product: CANEEGGGAYTF.